A single sample gave rise to the 19 T cell receptor beta chains below, sequenced in a study of blood T cell repertoires in COVID-19. Method: immunoSEQ multiplex PCR; TCRdb's copy keeps in-frame clones and lacks some. Of 120,000 or so clones in the sample, around 90% were seen once. The sample was peripheral blood. Receptors originate from a man in his fifties or sixties with active COVID-19.

The chain joins TRBV10-2 to TRBJ1-1; no clear D gene. The V end lost 6 bases, the J end lost 4 bases, and 15 bases lay between the germline ends. The CDR3 is 14 amino acids. Germline CDR1 and CDR2: WSHSY and SAAADI. The CDR3 region has the DNA TGCGCCAGCAGCCTGTCCGTGGGAGGCACTGAAGCTTTCTTT. This sequence encodes CASSLSVGGTEAFF.

The gene calls are TRBV7-9 and TRBJ2-7, with TRBD1 as a possible D gene (7 bases). Germline CDR1 is SEHNR and CDR2 is FQNEAQ (reference sequence). The CDR3 is made up of 15 amino acids. V was shortened by 5 bases and J by 3 bases, with 17 bases between the two germline ends. The DNA of the CDR3 is TGTGCCAGCAGCGGAGGGACAGAATCTTTCTACGAGCAGTACTTC. Translation gives CASSGGTESFYEQYF.

The chain carries TRBV12-3 or TRBV12-4 and TRBJ1-2; the D gene is possibly TRBD1 (6 bases). There are 13 residues in the CDR3. Trimming left V 6 bases short and J 4 bases short, with 12 bases between. In nucleotides, the CDR3 is TGTGCCAGCAGCAGGGGAGGGATCTATGGCTACACCTTC. Residues: CASSRGGIYGYTF.

The CDR3 region is CASSLGEGGYTF. In DNA form, the CDR3 reads TGCGCCAGCAGCTTGGGCGAGGGTGGCTACACCTTC. The chain combines TRBV5-1 with TRBJ1-2; D gene unclear. This CDR3 has 12 residues. With 0 bases removed from V and 7 bases from J, the gap between germline ends came to 7 bases. Germline assignment: CDR1 SGHRS and CDR2 YFSETQ.

The chain joins TRBV5-4 to TRBJ1-1; no reliable D call. The V gene lost 2 bases and the J gene lost 9 bases, with 11 bases spanning the gap. The CDR3 extends over 12 amino acids. The V gene's germline CDR1 is SGHNT and CDR2 YYREEE (reference sequence). Here the CDR3 DNA reads TGTGCCAGCAGCTTCGGAGGGCCGCAAGCTTTCTTT. This codes for CASSFGGPQAFF.

This sequence joins TRBV11-3 and TRBJ2-3; 8 nucleotides line up with TRBD2. The CDR3 loop spans 15 amino acids. The germline V gene encodes CDR1 SGHNT and CDR2 YENEEA. After removal of 5 bases from V and 1 base from J, the junction contained 5 bases not matched to a gene. CDR3 sequence: CASSPNSGGTDTQYF. DNA for the CDR3: TGTGCCAGCAGCCCTAATAGCGGGGGCACAGATACGCAGTATTTT.

The chain carries TRBV10-3 and TRBJ2-2, with TRBD1 as a possible D gene (6 bases). Trimming took 4 bases from V and 3 from J, leaving 9 bases between them. CDR1 is ENHRY and CDR2 is SYGVKD in the germline V gene. The length of the CDR3 is 14 residues. In nucleotides, the CDR3 is TGTGCCATCAGTGTCCGGACAGACACCGGGGAGCTGTTTTTT. This encodes CAISVRTDTGELFF.

This chain links TRBV28 with TRBJ2-6, with D maybe TRBD1 (6 bases). There are 17 residues in the CDR3. Trimming took off 3 bases at V and 0 bases at J, with 12 bases between the two ends. CDR1 and CDR2 (germline): MDHEN, SYDVKM. CDR3 in amino acids: CASSLGDIASGANVLTF. In DNA form, the CDR3 reads TGTGCCAGCAGTTTGGGGGACATCGCCTCTGGGGCCAACGTCCTGACTTTC.

The V call is TRBV9, the J call TRBJ2-1; TRBD2 might be the D (5 bases). V was clipped by 5 bases and J by 6 bases, with 18 bases between them. This CDR3 is 15 amino acids long. Germline CDR1 and CDR2: SGDLS and YYNGEE. DNA of the CDR3: TGTGCCAGCAGTCCCGGGGTGGCAGGCGGCAATGAGCAGTTCTTC. This gives the protein CASSPGVAGGNEQFF. Full variable domain (outside the CDR3, taken from reference TRBV9 and TRBJ2-1): DSGVTQTPKHLITATGQRVTLRCSPRSGDLSVYWYQQSLDQGLQFLIQYYNGEERAKGNILERFSAQQFPDLHSELNLSSLELGDSALYFCASSPGVAGGNEQFFGPGTRLTVL.

The chain carries TRBV10-1 and TRBJ1-4; D uncertain. This CDR3 comprises 12 residues. From germline, CDR1 is WNHNN and CDR2 SYGVQD (reference sequence). Trimming took 7 bases from V and 4 from J, leaving 7 bases between them. CDR3: CASTSVNEKLFF. The CDR3 DNA follows: TGCGCCAGCACCAGTGTTAATGAAAAACTGTTTTTT.

This clone was picked up a small number of times. J is TRBJ2-6 and V is TRBV11-2, with unresolved D. The V end lost 4 bases, the J end lost 0 bases, and 13 bases lay between the germline ends. The CDR3 totals 17 residues. Germline CDR1 SGHAT, CDR2 FQNNGV. This CDR3 reads CASSSQWLNSGANVLTF. CDR3 nucleotide sequence: TGTGCCAGCAGCTCCCAGTGGCTGAACTCTGGGGCCAACGTCCTGACTTTC.

This clone was recorded at least ten times. The V and J genes are TRBV12-3 or TRBV12-4 and TRBJ1-1; TRBD1 matches at 8 bases. This CDR3 is 13 amino acids long. Germline trimming cut 8 bases from V and 5 bases from J; bases unmatched to any gene: 7. The DNA for the CDR3 is TGTGCCAGCGGGACAACAGGGGGGACTGAAGCTTTCTTT. Translated, it gives CASGTTGGTEAFF.

The rearrangement joins TRBV24-1 to TRBJ2-5, with 8 bases lining up with TRBD1. Germline V gene lookup returns CDR1 KGHDR and CDR2 SFDVKD. J lost 10 bases, V lost 4 bases, and 13 bases had no gene match. There are 15 residues in the CDR3. The CDR3 here is CATSEFGQGKGDQYF. DNA for the CDR3: TGTGCCACCAGTGAATTCGGACAGGGAAAAGGGGACCAGTACTTC.

This clone has just one count. The gene calls are TRBV11-3 and TRBJ2-1; 9 bases are a match to TRBD2. This CDR3 region has 16 residues. V lost 5 bases, J lost 9 bases, and 14 bases stayed unmatched. Germline assignment: CDR1 SGHNT and CDR2 YENEEA. The CDR3 here is CASSPGGAGGLLEQFF. CDR3 sequence (DNA): TGTGCCAGCAGCCCGGGGGGAGCGGGAGGCCTTCTTGAGCAGTTCTTC.

CDR3 nucleotides: TGTGCCAGCAGCTCGGGACAGGGGATGGAGACCCAGTACTTC. Protein: CASSSGQGMETQYF. This chain links TRBV5-6 with TRBJ2-5, with 10 positions matching TRBD1. The CDR3 is 14 residues long. Germline assignment: CDR1 SGHDT and CDR2 YYEEEE. V trimming: 3 bases; J trimming: 5 bases; junction bases outside the gene matches: 4.

V is TRBV12-5 and J is TRBJ2-3, with D possibly being TRBD1 (6 bases). Looked up from germline, CDR1 is LGHNT and CDR2 is FRNRAP. The germline V and J ends were trimmed by 6 bases and 2 bases, with 15 bases remaining between them. This CDR3 region has 15 residues. The CDR3 region has the DNA TGTGCTAGTGGCTCCCAGGGGCTTGCCACAGATACGCAGTATTTT. Translation: CASGSQGLATDTQYF.

This sequence joins TRBV19 and TRBJ2-1; maybe TRBD2 (5 bases). CDR1 is LNHDA, CDR2 SQIVND, per germline (reference sequence). V was trimmed by 6 bases and J by 4 bases, leaving 10 bases between them. This CDR3 spans 13 amino acids. The CDR3 coding sequence is TGTGCCAGTAGGATGGGGAGTTACAATGAGCAGTTCTTC. It translates to CASRMGSYNEQFF.

CDR3 nucleotide sequence: TGTGCCAGCAGTTTATCTACAGGGGTCAATTCACCCCTCCACTTT. Its protein product is CASSLSTGVNSPLHF. This chain joins TRBV27 and TRBJ1-6; TRBD1 aligns across 7 bases. The V and J ends lost 0 bases and 7 bases, in that order; junction bases with no gene match: 3. Germline V gene lookup returns CDR1 MNHEY and CDR2 SMNVEV (reference sequence). This CDR3 spans 15 amino acids.

The V gene is TRBV7-8, the J gene TRBJ2-2; TRBD2 matches at 13 bases. Germline V gene data show CDR1 as SGHVS and CDR2 as FQNEAQ. Germline trimming cut 6 bases from V and 6 bases from J; bases unmatched to any gene: 16. The CDR3 sequence is 19 residues long. The CDR3 DNA sequence: TGTGCCAGCAGTTACAACCTGGGGACTAGCGGGATGTTGTCCGGGGAGCTGTTTTTT. It codes for CASSYNLGTSGMLSGELFF.